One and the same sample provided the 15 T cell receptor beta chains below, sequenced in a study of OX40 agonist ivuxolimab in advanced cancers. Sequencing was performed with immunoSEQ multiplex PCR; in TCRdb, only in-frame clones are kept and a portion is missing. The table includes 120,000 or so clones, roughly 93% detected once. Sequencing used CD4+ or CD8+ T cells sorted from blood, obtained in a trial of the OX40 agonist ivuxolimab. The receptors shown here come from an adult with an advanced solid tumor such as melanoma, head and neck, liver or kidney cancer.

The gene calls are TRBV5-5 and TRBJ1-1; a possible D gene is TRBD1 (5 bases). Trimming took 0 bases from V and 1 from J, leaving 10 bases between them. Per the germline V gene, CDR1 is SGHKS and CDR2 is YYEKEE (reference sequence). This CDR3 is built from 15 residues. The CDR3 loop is CASSLGPQGNTEAFF. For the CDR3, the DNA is TGTGCCAGCAGCTTGGGTCCGCAGGGGAACACTGAAGCTTTCTTT.

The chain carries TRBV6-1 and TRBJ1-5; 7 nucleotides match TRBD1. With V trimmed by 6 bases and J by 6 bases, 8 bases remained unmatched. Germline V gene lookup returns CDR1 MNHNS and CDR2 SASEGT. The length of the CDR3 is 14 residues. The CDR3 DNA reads TGTGCCAGCAGGGCTACAGGGGCCAGTCAGCCCCAGCATTTT. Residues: CASRATGASQPQHF.

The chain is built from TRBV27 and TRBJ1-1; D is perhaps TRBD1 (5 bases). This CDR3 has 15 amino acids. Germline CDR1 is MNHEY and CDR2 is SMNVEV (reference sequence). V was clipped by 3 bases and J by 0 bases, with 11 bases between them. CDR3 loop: CASSFGGALNTEAFF. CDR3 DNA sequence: TGTGCCAGCAGTTTTGGGGGAGCCTTGAACACTGAAGCTTTCTTT.

Written as DNA, the CDR3 is TGTGCCAGCAGTTTCTCAGGCAGGGCCCTTCCCCTCTATGGCTACACCTTC. Its protein product is CASSFSGRALPLYGYTF. The rearrangement joins TRBV27 to TRBJ1-2, with a possible D match to TRBD1 (5 bases). Trimming took 3 bases from V and 4 from J, leaving 21 bases between them. Germline V gene sequence: CDR1 MNHEY, CDR2 SMNVEV (reference sequence). The CDR3 loop spans 17 amino acids.

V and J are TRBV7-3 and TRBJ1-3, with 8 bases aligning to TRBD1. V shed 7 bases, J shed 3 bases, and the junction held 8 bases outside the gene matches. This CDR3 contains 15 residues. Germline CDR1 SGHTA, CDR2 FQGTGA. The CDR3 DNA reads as TGTGCCAGCACCCCTCGTGGGACAGGTGGAAACACCATATATTTT. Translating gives CASTPRGTGGNTIYF.

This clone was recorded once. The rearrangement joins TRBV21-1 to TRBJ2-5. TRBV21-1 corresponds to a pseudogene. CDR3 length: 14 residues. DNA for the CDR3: TGTGCCAGCAGCAAAGAGGGTGCCGGGGAGACCCAGTACTTC. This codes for CASSKEGAGETQYF.

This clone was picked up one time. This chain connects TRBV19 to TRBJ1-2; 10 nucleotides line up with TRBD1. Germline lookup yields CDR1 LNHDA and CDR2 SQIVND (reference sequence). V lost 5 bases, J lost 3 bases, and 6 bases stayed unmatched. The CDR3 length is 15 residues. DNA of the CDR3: TGTGCCAGTAGTGCCGGGACAGGGGATTACTATGGCTACACCTTC. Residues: CASSAGTGDYYGYTF.

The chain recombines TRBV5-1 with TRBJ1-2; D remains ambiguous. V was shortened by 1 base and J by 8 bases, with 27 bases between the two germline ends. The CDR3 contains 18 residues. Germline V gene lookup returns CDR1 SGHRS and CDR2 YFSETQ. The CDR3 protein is CASSLFARANTSPTGYTF. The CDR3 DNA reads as TGCGCCAGCAGCTTGTTCGCCCGGGCCAACACGAGCCCAACGGGCTACACCTTC.

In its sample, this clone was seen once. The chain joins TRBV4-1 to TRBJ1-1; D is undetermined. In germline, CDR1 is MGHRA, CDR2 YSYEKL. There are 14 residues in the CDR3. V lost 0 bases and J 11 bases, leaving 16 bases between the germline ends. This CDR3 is CASSQDLRRFWAFF. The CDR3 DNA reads TGCGCCAGCAGCCAAGATCTTAGGAGGTTCTGGGCTTTCTTT.

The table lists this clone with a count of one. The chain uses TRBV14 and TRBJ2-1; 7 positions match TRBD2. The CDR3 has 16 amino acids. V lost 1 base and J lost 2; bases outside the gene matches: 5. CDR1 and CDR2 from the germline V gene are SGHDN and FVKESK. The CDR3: CASSQVRSGAYNEQFF. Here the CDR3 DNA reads TGTGCCAGCAGCCAAGTTCGGAGCGGGGCCTACAATGAGCAGTTCTTC.

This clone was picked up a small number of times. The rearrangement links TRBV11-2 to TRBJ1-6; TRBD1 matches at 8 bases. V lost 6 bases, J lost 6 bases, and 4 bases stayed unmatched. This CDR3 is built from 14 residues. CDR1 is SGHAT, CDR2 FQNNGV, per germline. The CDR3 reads CASRPDRVNSPLHF. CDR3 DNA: TGTGCCAGCAGACCGGACAGGGTTAATTCACCCCTCCACTTT.

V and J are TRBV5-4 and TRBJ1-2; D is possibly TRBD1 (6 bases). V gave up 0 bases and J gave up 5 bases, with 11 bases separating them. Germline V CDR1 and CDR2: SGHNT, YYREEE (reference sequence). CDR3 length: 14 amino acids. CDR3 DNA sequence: TGTGCCAGCAGCTTGGGCGGACAGTTTTATGGCTACACCTTC. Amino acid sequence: CASSLGGQFYGYTF.

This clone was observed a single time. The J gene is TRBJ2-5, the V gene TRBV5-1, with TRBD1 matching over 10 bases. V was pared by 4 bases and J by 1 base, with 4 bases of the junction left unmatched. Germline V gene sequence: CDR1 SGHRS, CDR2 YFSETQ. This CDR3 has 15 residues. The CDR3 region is CASSGGQGIQETQYF. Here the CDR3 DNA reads TGCGCCAGCAGCGGGGGACAGGGGATCCAAGAGACCCAGTACTTC.

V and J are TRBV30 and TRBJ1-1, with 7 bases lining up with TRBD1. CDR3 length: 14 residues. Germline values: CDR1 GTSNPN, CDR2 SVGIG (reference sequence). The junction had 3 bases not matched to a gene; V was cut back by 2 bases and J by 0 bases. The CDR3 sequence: CAWSRDSVNTEAFF. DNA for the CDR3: TGTGCCTGGAGTCGGGACAGTGTGAACACTGAAGCTTTCTTT.

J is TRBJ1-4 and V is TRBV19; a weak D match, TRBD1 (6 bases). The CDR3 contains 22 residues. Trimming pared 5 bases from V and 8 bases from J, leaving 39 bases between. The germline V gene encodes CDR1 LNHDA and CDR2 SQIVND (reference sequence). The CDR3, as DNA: TGTGCCAGTAGTGCCCTGGGACATCGGAGGGCCTTGTACGGTGCCGCGGGAGAAAAACTGTTTTTT. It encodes CASSALGHRRALYGAAGEKLFF. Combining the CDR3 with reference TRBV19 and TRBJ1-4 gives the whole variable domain DGGITQSPKYLFRKEGQNVTLSCEQNLNHDAMYWYRQDPGQGLRLIYYSQIVNDFQKGDIAEGYSVSREKKESFPLTVTSAQKNPTAFYLCASSALGHRRALYGAAGEKLFFGSGTQLSVL.